This T cell receptor beta chain came from a study of blood T cell repertoires in COVID-19 (dated by TCRdb to 2018 to 2021). At the level of the whole study: Samples covering the acute and convalescent phases of COVID-19 were provided by collaborators in the United States, Italy and Spain. Sample metadata almost always included a de-identified subject ID, COVID-19 status, age in years and sex. Subjects who had been exposed to COVID-19, were actively infected with it, or had recovered from it provided the deeply sampled blood TCRbeta repertoires that made up the dataset. Where HLA class I and class II types were available, the types were taken from metadata supplied by the sample provider, not from assay-based typing. A freely available public database, intended as a resource for researchers studying the immune response to SARS-CoV-2, is where the repertoires were released. The prospective study material was composed of cDNA or gDNA derived from T cells, B-cell-depleted T cells, or PBMCs. The samples were drawn from two sources: the first 160 participants of the ongoing ImmuneRACE study, and 1,254 subjects contributed by 6 global collaborators. The full study reports these points: The amount of clinical and demographic metadata varied by source and participant and was provided uncurated.

From the cysteine through the phenylalanine, the CDR3 covers 15 amino acids. The retained sequence is limited to the CDR3, 45 bases, with the frame set at the first base. The germline V gene gives CDR1 as SGHTA and CDR2 as FQGTGA. Trimming takes 5 bases from V and 7 bases from J, and the germline ends sit 17 bases apart. A single count supports this clone. There is no known antigen for this receptor. No much larger clonotype is one base removed from it; base qualities were not supplied. TCRbeta CDR3 regions were amplified from genomic DNA using the immunoSEQ Assay, a bias-controlled multiplex PCR. For the original study's pipeline: Nucleated cell counts per sample were estimated from amplification of reference gene primers within the assay. Sequence reads were collapsed and filtered to measure the absolute abundance of every unique TCRbeta CDR3 rearrangement. For each sample, productive Simpson clonality was calculated as the square root of Simpson's diversity index over productive rearrangements. Sourced from immuneACCESS, this table was stored by TCRdb with only in-frame sequences that have V and J called. A share of the clones is absent; for the studies checked, an unresolved V gene accounts for under half, and the remainder has no known explanation. V and J calls and clone size are given by that table; D and trimming were obtained from the DNA. The sample yields about 140,000 clones; around four fifths were counted once. The top ten constitute more than 5% of the sample.

In the prospective study, participants were roughly 18 to 100 years old, resided in approximately 22 geographic areas of the United States, and were enrolled through a virtual design. To assign participants to cohorts, the prospective study relied on clinical history that participants themselves reported in a screening survey and a study questionnaire. For ImmuneRACE Cohort 3, a participant was defined as recovered based on two consecutive negative NP/OP PCR tests, clearance by a healthcare professional, or resolution of symptoms. Mobile phlebotomists in the prospective study collected whole blood, serum and a nasopharyngeal or oropharyngeal swab from every participant. Prospective study participants could optionally give additional blood draws and questionnaires over an approximately 2-month period. Before DNA extraction, blood samples from the prospective study were shipped at room temperature or frozen.

This TCR came from a woman aged 40 to 55 who had recovered from COVID-19. Sequencing input: PBMCs or T cells enriched from blood (not recorded which). The chain employs TRBV7-3 and TRBJ2-2; the D gene is perhaps TRBD2, on 6 matching bases. The sequenced DNA: TGTGCCAGCAGCCCAATGGGGACTCCCCTCGGGGAGCTGTTTTTT. This sequence encodes CASSPMGTPLGELFF.